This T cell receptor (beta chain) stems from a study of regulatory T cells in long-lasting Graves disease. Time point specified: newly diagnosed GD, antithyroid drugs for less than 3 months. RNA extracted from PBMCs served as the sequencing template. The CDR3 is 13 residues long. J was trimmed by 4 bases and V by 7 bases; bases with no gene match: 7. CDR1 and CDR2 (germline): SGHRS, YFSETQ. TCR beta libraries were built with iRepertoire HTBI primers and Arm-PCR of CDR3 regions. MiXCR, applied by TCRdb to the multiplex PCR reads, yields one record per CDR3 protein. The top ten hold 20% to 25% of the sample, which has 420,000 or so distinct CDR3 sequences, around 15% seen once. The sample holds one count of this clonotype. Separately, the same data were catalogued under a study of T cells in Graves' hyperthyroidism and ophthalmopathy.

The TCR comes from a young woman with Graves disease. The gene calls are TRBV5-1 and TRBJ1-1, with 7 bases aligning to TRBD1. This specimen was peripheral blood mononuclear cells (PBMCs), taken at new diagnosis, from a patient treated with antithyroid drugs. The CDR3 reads CASQGVRSTEAFF. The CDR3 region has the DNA TGCGCCAGCCAGGGGGTTAGGAGCACTGAAGCTTTCTTT. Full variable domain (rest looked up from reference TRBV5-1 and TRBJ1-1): KAGVTQTPRYLIKTRGQQVTLSCSPISGHRSVSWYQQTPGQGLQFLFEYFSETQRNKGNFPGRFSGRQFSNSRSEMNVSTLELGDSALYLCASQGVRSTEAFFGQGTRLTVV.